The present TCR beta chain was sequenced within a study of blood T cell repertoires in COVID-19. The data were produced by immunoSEQ multiplex PCR, yet TCRdb's version contains in-frame clones alone and is incomplete. The top ten hold over 1% of the sample, which has about 380,000 clones, approximately 88% seen once. Germline V lookup: CDR1 SGHTA, CDR2 FQGTGA. The V and J ends lost 5 bases and 2 bases respectively, with 12 bases between them. This CDR3 has 14 residues. This TCR was recovered from a man in his forties or fifties with acute or convalescent COVID-19. The sample comprised peripheral blood. The rearrangement links TRBV7-3 to TRBJ1-1; possibly TRBD1 for D (6 bases). The CDR3 sequence is CASSPRTANTEAFF. The CDR3 region has the DNA TGTGCCAGCAGCCCGAGGACAGCCAACACTGAAGCTTTCTTT.